This TCR beta chain originates from a study of OX40 agonist ivuxolimab in advanced cancers. Comments on this clone: Antigen: not known.

In germline, CDR1 is MNHEY, CDR2 SMNVEV (reference sequence). The CDR3 is made up of 14 amino acids. Trimming cost V 6 bases and J 13 bases; bases outside gene matches: 16. Overall study findings and caveats: Some patients without response likewise showed low normalized clonal expansion.

Measured with immunoSEQ multiplex PCR; TCRdb has only the in-frame clones, and not every one. The table lists around 66,000 clones, 75% to 90% of them singletons. Material: CD4+ or CD8+ T cells sorted from blood, obtained in a trial of the OX40 agonist ivuxolimab. The chain uses TRBV27 and TRBJ2-3, with TRBD1 identical over 7 bases. The source of this sequence is an adult with an advanced solid tumor such as melanoma, head and neck, liver or kidney cancer. The CDR3 is CASSHLTWDSTEYF. The CDR3 region has the DNA TGTGCCAGCAGCCATTTAACTTGGGACAGCACGGAGTATTTT.